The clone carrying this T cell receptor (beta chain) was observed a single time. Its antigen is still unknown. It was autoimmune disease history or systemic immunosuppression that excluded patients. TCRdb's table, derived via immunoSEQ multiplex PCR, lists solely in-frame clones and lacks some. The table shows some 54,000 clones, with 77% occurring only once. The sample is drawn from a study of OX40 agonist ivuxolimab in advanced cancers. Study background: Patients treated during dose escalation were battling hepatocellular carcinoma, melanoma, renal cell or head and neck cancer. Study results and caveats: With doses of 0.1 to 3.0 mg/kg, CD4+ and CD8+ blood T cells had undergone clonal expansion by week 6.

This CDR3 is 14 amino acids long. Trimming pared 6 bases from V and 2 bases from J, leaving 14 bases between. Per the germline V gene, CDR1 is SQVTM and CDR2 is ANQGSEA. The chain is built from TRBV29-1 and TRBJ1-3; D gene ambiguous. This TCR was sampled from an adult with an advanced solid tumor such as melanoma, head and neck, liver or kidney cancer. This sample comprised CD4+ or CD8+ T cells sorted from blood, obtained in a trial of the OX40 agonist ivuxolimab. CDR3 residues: CSVGGRYPGNTIYF. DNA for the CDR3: TGCAGCGTGGGCGGGAGGTACCCTGGAAACACCATATATTTT. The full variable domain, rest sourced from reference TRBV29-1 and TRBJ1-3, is SAVISQKPSRDICQRGTSLTIQCQVDSQVTMMFWYRQQPGQSLTLIATANQGSEATYESGFVIDKFPISRPNLTFSTLTVSNMSPEDSSIYLCSVGGRYPGNTIYFGEGSWLTVV.